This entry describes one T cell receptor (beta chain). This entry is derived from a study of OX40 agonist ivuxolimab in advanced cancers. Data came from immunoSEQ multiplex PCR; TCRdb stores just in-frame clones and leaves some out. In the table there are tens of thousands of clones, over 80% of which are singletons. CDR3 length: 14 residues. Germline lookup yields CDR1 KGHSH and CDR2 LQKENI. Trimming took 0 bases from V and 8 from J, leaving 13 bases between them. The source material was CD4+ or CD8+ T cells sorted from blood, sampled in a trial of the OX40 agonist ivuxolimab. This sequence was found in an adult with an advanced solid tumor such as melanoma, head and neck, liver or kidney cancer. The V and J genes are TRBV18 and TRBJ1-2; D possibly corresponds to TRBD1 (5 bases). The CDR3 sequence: CASSPPAQDGGYTF. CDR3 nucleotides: TGTGCCAGCTCACCACCGGCACAGGATGGGGGCTACACCTTC.